These 26 T cell receptor beta chains were sequenced from one sample in a study of blood T cells in healthy people across ages. For the second PCR, which ran for about 6 to 11 cycles, a sample-barcoded 5' primer and a J-beta primer mix were used. MiXCR, applied by TCRdb to the 5' RACE reads, yields one record per CDR3 protein. The sample includes about 1.5 million distinct CDR3 sequences, 35% to 45% of them seen just once. The sample taken for sequencing was blood. The receptors here all came from a woman between 18 and 29 years old in good health.

The chain links TRBV15 to TRBJ2-7, with TRBD2 identical over 8 bases. There are 15 residues in the CDR3. With V trimmed by 8 bases and J by 7 bases, 16 bases remained unmatched. Germline-derived CDR1 and CDR2 are LNHNV and YYDKDF (reference sequence). Written as DNA, the CDR3 is TGTGCCACCTCCGAGGGGAGCGGGGGCTCCAATGAGCAGTACTTC. It codes for CATSEGSGGSNEQYF.

This clonotype was seen more than once but under ten times. Compared with germline, one end of the junction differs, possibly owing to a read error. The CDR3 loop is CASSLIFGTQEAQYF. The CDR3 DNA reads TGTGCCAGCAGCTTAATCTTCGGCACCCAAGAGGCCCAGTACTTC. The rearrangement joins TRBV7-2 to TRBJ2-5; D is uncertain. CDR1 and CDR2 (germline): SGHTA, FQGNSA. This CDR3 region has 15 residues.

The rearrangement joins TRBV10-3 to TRBJ2-5; 8 bases are a match to TRBD1. Per germline, CDR1 ENHRY and CDR2 SYGVKD. CDR3 size: 12 residues. V shed 9 bases, J shed 3 bases, and the junction held 3 bases outside the gene matches. CDR3 residues: CAIQGEEETQYF. The DNA of the CDR3 is TGTGCCATACAGGGGGAGGAAGAGACCCAGTACTTC.

The chain is built from TRBV9 and TRBJ1-1; 10 nucleotides match TRBD1. Trimming took 0 bases from V and 4 from J; bases not matched to a gene: 6. Germline-derived CDR1 and CDR2 are SGDLS and YYNGEE. The CDR3 contains 16 residues. The CDR3 bases are TGTGCCAGCAGCGTAGAGAAGGGACAGGGGAGCACTGAAGCTTTCTTT. Translating it yields CASSVEKGQGSTEAFF.

This rearrangement joins TRBV5-1 to TRBJ2-3; 7 bases are a match to TRBD1. Trimming took 9 bases from V and 3 from J; bases not matched to a gene: 10. Per the germline V gene, CDR1 is SGHRS and CDR2 is YFSETQ. The CDR3 totals 14 residues. In nucleotides, the CDR3 is TGCGCCACGACCCCGGGGACAGAGACAGATACGCAGTATTTT. The encoded protein is CATTPGTETDTQYF.

This clonotype was recorded only once. The chain combines TRBV12-3 or TRBV12-4 with TRBJ2-1, with D unclear. The CDR3 is 13 residues long. Between the trimmed V and J ends, which lost 3 bases and 13 bases, there was a span of 16 bases. This CDR3 reads CASSFQQAETQFF. DNA of the CDR3: TGTGCCAGCAGTTTCCAGCAAGCAGAGACCCAGTTCTTC.

Only a few counts were recorded for this clonotype. The rearrangement links TRBV7-2 to TRBJ2-1; D might be TRBD2 (5 bases). The length of the CDR3 is 18 residues. The V end lost 2 bases, the J end lost 6 bases, and 23 bases lay between the germline ends. Germline assignment: CDR1 SGHTA and CDR2 FQGNSA. The CDR3 region is CASSLRLQEVRFGNEQFF. DNA of the CDR3: TGTGCCAGCAGCTTAAGACTCCAGGAGGTGAGGTTTGGCAATGAGCAGTTCTTC.

The DNA of the CDR3 is TGTGCCAGCAGTTATAACCGGGAAGGGCCCCAGCATTTT. It yields the protein CASSYNREGPQHF. V is TRBV6-2 or TRBV6-3 and J is TRBJ1-5; D not resolved. Trimming took off 3 bases at V and 9 bases at J, with 12 bases between the two ends. The CDR3 spans 13 residues. Germline lookup yields CDR1 MNHEY and CDR2 SVGEGT.

The chain joins TRBV29-1 to TRBJ2-2; 8 bases are shared with TRBD1. Trimming cost V 7 bases and J 1 base; bases outside gene matches: 8. The CDR3 sequence is 15 residues long. The germline gives CDR1 SQVTM, CDR2 ANQGSEA. The CDR3 sequence: CSANPGTGNTGELFF. The DNA of the CDR3 is TGCAGCGCTAACCCCGGGACAGGGAACACCGGGGAGCTGTTTTTT.

This clonotype was counted only a few times. The chain uses TRBV9 and TRBJ2-3, with D possibly being TRBD1 (6 bases). The CDR3 loop spans 15 amino acids. Per the germline V gene, CDR1 is SGDLS and CDR2 is YYNGEE. V was clipped by 2 bases and J by 3 bases, with 13 bases between them. The DNA for the CDR3 is TGTGCCAGCAGCGTCGCCCCAGGGGTTACAGATACGCAGTATTTT. Translated, it gives CASSVAPGVTDTQYF. Using reference TRBV9 and TRBJ2-3 for the parts outside the CDR3, the full variable domain is DSGVTQTPKHLITATGQRVTLRCSPRSGDLSVYWYQQSLDQGLQFLIQYYNGEERAKGNILERFSAQQFPDLHSELNLSSLELGDSALYFCASSVAPGVTDTQYFGPGTRLTVL.

The genes are TRBV5-1 and TRBJ1-4; tentatively, D is TRBD1 (5 bases). V dropped 4 bases and J dropped 7 bases, with 20 bases sitting between them. The CDR3 has 16 residues. The germline V gene encodes CDR1 SGHRS and CDR2 YFSETQ. The CDR3 DNA reads TGCGCCAGCAGCACATCCGGGGCTCGGATGGGTGAAAAACTGTTTTTT. It yields the protein CASSTSGARMGEKLFF.

Worth noting for this clonotype: A read error may produce the germline difference seen at one junction end. The CDR3 DNA sequence: TGTGCCAGCAGGGCGAGACCTCCAAATGAGACTGAAAGACTGTTTTTT. Its protein product is CASRARPPNETERLFF. V usage is TRBV6-1 and J usage is TRBJ1-4; D not resolved. The germline V gene encodes CDR1 MNHNS and CDR2 SASEGT. The CDR3 runs 16 residues.

The genes are TRBV20-1 and TRBJ2-4; the D gene could be TRBD1 or TRBD2 (6 bases each). The CDR3 covers 16 residues. Trimming took off 1 base at V and 3 bases at J, with 16 bases between the two ends. Germline lookup yields CDR1 DFQATT and CDR2 SNEGSKA (reference sequence). The DNA for the CDR3 is TGCAGTGCTAGAGCTGCCCCGGGGGCTGGCAAAAACATTCAGTACTTC. This sequence encodes CSARAAPGAGKNIQYF.

The chain has TRBV12-3 or TRBV12-4 and TRBJ1-4; the D gene is possibly TRBD1 (6 bases). The CDR3 totals 16 residues. The V and J ends lost 6 bases and 7 bases respectively, with 21 bases between them. The CDR3 loop is CASSSHRDRRSEKLFF. CDR3 DNA sequence: TGTGCCAGCAGCTCCCATCGCGACAGGAGGAGTGAAAAACTGTTTTTT.

This clonotype showed up just a few times. The V call is TRBV20-1, the J call TRBJ1-5; TRBD1 matches 9 bases. The germline CDR1 and CDR2 sequences are DFQATT and SNEGSKA (reference sequence). With V trimmed by 6 bases and J by 3 bases, 6 bases remained unmatched. The CDR3 has 14 residues. The CDR3 loop is CSAPGTGPNQPQHF. The CDR3, as DNA: TGCAGTGCGCCCGGGACAGGGCCCAATCAGCCCCAGCATTTT.

This chain connects TRBV20-1 to TRBJ2-3; 14 nucleotides align to TRBD2. This CDR3 is 12 amino acids long. Germline V lookup: CDR1 DFQATT, CDR2 SNEGSKA (reference sequence). V shed 6 bases and J 14 bases; nucleotides not matched to a gene: 7. CDR3 protein: CSARGLAGVWYF. The CDR3 bases are TGCAGTGCCAGGGGACTAGCGGGAGTTTGGTATTTT.

This clonotype has just a few counts. The chain is built from TRBV20-1 and TRBJ1-2, with TRBD1 identical over 10 bases. Per germline, CDR1 DFQATT and CDR2 SNEGSKA (reference sequence). There are 13 residues in the CDR3. The V segment lost 6 bases and the J segment 8 bases; nucleotides outside the gene matches: 9. The CDR3 protein is CSARDRGQRGYTF. In DNA form, the CDR3 reads TGCAGTGCGCGCGACAGGGGGCAGAGAGGCTACACCTTC.

The CDR3, as DNA: TGCGCCAGCAGCCATCTTGGGAGAAGCACAGATACGCAGTATTTT. Its protein product is CASSHLGRSTDTQYF. The rearrangement joins TRBV4-1 to TRBJ2-3; TRBD2 is a possible D gene (5 bases). The CDR3 covers 15 residues. Germline CDR1 MGHRA, CDR2 YSYEKL. V was trimmed by 3 bases and J by 0 bases, leaving 10 bases between them.

CDR3: CASSLGAGWNTEAFF. As DNA, the CDR3 is TGTGCCAGCAGCCTAGGGGCTGGTTGGAACACTGAAGCTTTCTTT. The chain carries TRBV11-2 and TRBJ1-1; TRBD1 is a possible D gene (5 bases). Looked up from germline, CDR1 is SGHAT and CDR2 is FQNNGV. This CDR3 is built from 15 residues. V was cut by 5 bases and J by 1 base, with 14 bases left in between.

This clonotype has more than one count but fewer than ten. V gene TRBV7-9 combines with J gene TRBJ2-7; D tentatively reads TRBD1 or TRBD2 (5 bases each). V lost 5 bases and J 5 bases, leaving 16 bases between the germline ends. The CDR3 contains 14 residues. CDR1 SEHNR and CDR2 FQNEAQ come from the germline V gene (reference sequence). The CDR3 protein is CASSQTGTANEQYF. In DNA form, the CDR3 reads TGTGCCAGCAGCCAAACCGGGACGGCGAACGAGCAGTACTTC.

This clonotype was seen a handful of times. V is TRBV10-3 and J is TRBJ2-3, with D uncertain. V lost 6 bases, J lost 4 bases, and 20 bases lay in between. Germline V CDR1 and CDR2: ENHRY, SYGVKD. The CDR3 has 16 residues. CDR3 coding DNA: TGTGCCATCAGCGTGTCCGGAGCGATGGCGGCAGATACGCAGTATTTT. It codes for CAISVSGAMAADTQYF.

In this sample, this clonotype turned up a few times. The gene calls are TRBV3-1 and TRBJ2-7; D perhaps matches TRBD1 (5 bases). This CDR3 comprises 12 residues. Deletions cut 3 bases from V and 11 bases from J, with 14 bases between. The germline CDR1 and CDR2 sequences are LGHDT and YNNKEL (reference sequence). DNA for the CDR3: TGTGCCAGCAGCCAGTATCCGACAGAGAAGTACTTC. Translating gives CASSQYPTEKYF.

The genes are TRBV7-9 and TRBJ2-1; 8 positions agree with TRBD1. The junction had 11 bases not matched to a gene; V was cut back by 3 bases and J by 7 bases. The CDR3 extends over 16 amino acids. Germline-derived CDR1 and CDR2 are SEHNR and FQNEAQ (reference sequence). CDR3 residues: CASSFRGTGVGNEQFF. The CDR3 DNA follows: TGTGCCAGCAGCTTTAGGGGGACAGGTGTGGGAAATGAGCAGTTCTTC.

This clonotype was counted a few times. CDR3 nucleotide sequence: TGTGCCAGCAGTTTCCCTCGTTGGCGGGAGGGGGAGAATGAGCAGTTCTTC. Residues: CASSFPRWREGENEQFF. The chain uses TRBV28 and TRBJ2-1; 9 positions agree with TRBD2. J gave up 7 bases and V 3 bases, and 13 bases lay outside the gene matches. Germline CDR1 reads MDHEN; CDR2 reads SYDVKM. This CDR3 has 17 residues.

This chain links TRBV12-3 or TRBV12-4 with TRBJ2-5, with TRBD1 matching over 7 bases. The CDR3 consists of 15 residues. Germline trimming cut 4 bases from V and 4 bases from J; bases unmatched to any gene: 9. The CDR3 is CASSSRQGRSETQYF. CDR3 bases: TGTGCCAGCAGTTCCCGACAGGGTCGGTCAGAGACCCAGTACTTC.

The V and J genes are TRBV20-1 and TRBJ1-2; D is unresolved. V was cut by 5 bases and J by 2 bases, with 9 bases left in between. The CDR3 contains 12 residues. CDR1 and CDR2 from the germline V gene are DFQATT and SNEGSKA (reference sequence). The CDR3 DNA reads as TGCAGTGCTGTTGGGGTCAACTATGGCTACACCTTC. Protein: CSAVGVNYGYTF.